A selection of T cell receptor beta chains follows, all from one sample in a study of cytomegalovirus exposure and HLA in healthy donors. The table came from immunoSEQ multiplex PCR; TCRdb's copy has only in-frame clones and leaves some out. The table records 250,000 or so clones, roughly 91% of them present only once. Input material: PBMCs. The receptors originated from a girl aged 2-10 years in good health and CMV-seronegative. Both conserved end residues are part of each CDR3. D genes are given only for firm matches. Clone size appears in some rows only: once, few, many, or a class for an expanded clone.

v_call,clone_size,d_call,j_call,cdr3_aa,cdr3_nt
TRBV5-8,-,-,TRBJ2-7,CASKDSNSYEQYF,TGTGCCAGCAAAGACAGTAACTCCTACGAGCAGTACTTC
TRBV5-6,-,-,TRBJ2-3,CASSSDGHELTDTQYF,TGTGCCAGCAGCTCGGATGGACACGAGCTCACAGATACGCAGTATTTT
TRBV9,-,-,TRBJ2-7,CASSPGTHYEQYF,TGTGCCAGCAGCCCAGGGACACACTACGAGCAGTACTTC
TRBV19,-,-,TRBJ1-1,CASSIALGQMNTEAFF,TGTGCCAGTAGTATAGCTTTGGGGCAGATGAACACTGAAGCTTTCTTT
TRBV13,-,-,TRBJ2-7,CASSPSGSDSKKTYEQYF,TGTGCCAGCAGCCCCTCAGGTTCGGACTCAAAAAAAACCTACGAGCAGTACTTC
TRBV10-1,-,-,TRBJ2-3,CASSEPILGHPIPAQYF,TGCGCCAGCAGTGAGCCGATTCTGGGACACCCCATACCGGCGCAGTATTTT
TRBV5-8,-,TRBD1,TRBJ1-4,CASSTGQVDNEKLFF,TGTGCCAGCAGCACCGGACAGGTGGATAATGAAAAACTGTTTTTT
TRBV29-1,-,TRBD2,TRBJ2-2,CSVGGTSGSSTGELFF,TGCAGCGTTGGGGGGACTAGCGGGAGTAGCACCGGGGAGCTGTTTTTT
TRBV2,once,-,TRBJ1-5,CASRAEGVTNQPQHF,TGTGCCAGCAGGGCGGAAGGGGTTACCAATCAGCCCCAGCATTTT
TRBV27,-,TRBD2,TRBJ2-7,CASSSGRAYEQYF,TGTGCCAGCAGTTCCGGGAGGGCCTACGAGCAGTACTTC
TRBV9,-,-,TRBJ2-7,CASSVGVRQGYEQYF,TGTGCCAGCAGCGTAGGGGTCCGGCAGGGCTACGAGCAGTACTTC
TRBV11-2,-,-,TRBJ2-1,CASGGYNEQFF,TGTGCCAGCGGCGGTTACAATGAGCAGTTCTTC
TRBV11-3,-,-,TRBJ2-1,CASSLGGLSYNEQFF,TGTGCCAGCAGCCTAGGTGGCTTATCCTACAATGAGCAGTTCTTC
TRBV6-4,-,-,TRBJ2-1,CASSAQRSSYNEQFF,TGTGCCAGCAGTGCTCAGCGGAGCTCCTACAATGAGCAGTTCTTC
TRBV30,-,TRBD1,TRBJ1-1,CAWRGTVNTEAFF,TGTGCCTGGAGAGGGACAGTGAACACTGAAGCTTTCTTT
TRBV7-6,-,-,TRBJ1-1,CASSPWAGANTEAFF,TGTGCCAGCAGCCCCTGGGCAGGCGCAAACACTGAAGCTTTCTTT
TRBV6-4,-,TRBD1,TRBJ1-6,CASRAQGSSYNSPLHF,TGTGCCAGCAGAGCACAGGGGAGCTCCTATAATTCACCCCTCCACTTT
TRBV6-1,-,-,TRBJ1-2,CASSTPGGYTF,TGTGCCAGCAGCACTCCAGGGGGCTACACCTTC
TRBV10-1,-,TRBD2,TRBJ2-5,CASSDGGKRGETQYF,TGCGCCAGCTCCGACGGGGGGAAACGGGGAGAGACCCAGTACTTC
TRBV7-2,-,TRBD2,TRBJ2-5,CASSLIPRTSGGAGETQYF,TGTGCCAGCAGCTTAATCCCAAGGACTAGCGGGGGGGCCGGGGAGACCCAGTACTTC
TRBV5-6,-,TRBD2,TRBJ2-7,CASSNGREQYF,TGTGCCAGCAGTAACGGGAGGGAGCAGTACTTC
TRBV6-1,once,TRBD1,TRBJ2-5,CASRRSGGETQYF,TGTGCCAGCAGGAGGTCAGGGGGAGAGACCCAGTACTTC
TRBV4-1,-,-,TRBJ1-6,CASSPDQVGSYNSPLHF,TGCGCCAGCAGCCCAGATCAGGTGGGCAGCTATAATTCACCCCTCCACTTT
TRBV5-1,-,-,TRBJ2-2,CASSVTGRNTGELFF,TGCGCCAGCAGCGTTACAGGGAGGAACACCGGGGAGCTGTTTTTT
TRBV6-7,-,-,TRBJ1-5,CASRITRPVSPRYQPQHF,TGTGCCAGCAGAATTACCAGGCCCGTAAGCCCTCGTTATCAGCCCCAGCATTTT
TRBV18,once,TRBD1,TRBJ2-3,CASSPARGSTDTQYF,TGTGCCAGCTCACCGGCCAGGGGGAGCACAGATACGCAGTATTTT
TRBV5-1,-,-,TRBJ1-2,CASSLAREGDYGYTF,TGCGCCAGCAGCTTGGCCCGTGAGGGGGACTATGGCTACACCTTC
TRBV10-2,-,-,TRBJ2-3,CASSESGGQVAADTQYF,TGCGCCAGCAGTGAGTCGGGGGGGCAGGTTGCGGCAGATACGCAGTATTTT
TRBV19,-,-,TRBJ1-1,CASSTGFEAFF,TGTGCCAGTAGTACCGGGTTTGAAGCTTTCTTT
TRBV19,-,-,TRBJ2-2,CAQTPIPRVLHTGELFF,TGTGCCCAAACCCCAATCCCCAGGGTACTACATACCGGGGAGCTGTTTTTT
TRBV27,-,TRBD2,TRBJ2-3,CASSVGLPEDTQYF,TGTGCCAGCAGTGTGGGACTACCTGAGGATACGCAGTATTTT
TRBV5-6,-,TRBD2,TRBJ2-1,CASSLRGGLYNEQFF,TGTGCCAGCAGCTTGCGGGGGGGGTTATACAATGAGCAGTTCTTC
TRBV4-2,-,TRBD1,TRBJ2-7,CASSQAPGQYYEQYF,TGTGCCAGCAGCCAAGCTCCGGGACAGTACTACGAGCAGTACTTC
TRBV28,few,-,TRBJ1-5,CASSFGNQPQHF,TGTGCCAGCAGTTTCGGCAATCAGCCCCAGCATTTT
TRBV6-5,-,TRBD1,TRBJ1-1,CASTAGTGNTEAFF,TGTGCCAGCACAGCCGGGACAGGGAACACTGAAGCTTTCTTT
TRBV9,-,-,TRBJ1-1,CASSVGDNKNTEAFF,TGTGCCAGCAGCGTAGGGGACAATAAGAACACTGAAGCTTTCTTT
TRBV30,-,-,TRBJ1-6,CAWSVGDYNSPLHF,TGTGCCTGGAGTGTGGGAGACTATAATTCACCCCTCCACTTT
TRBV5-1,-,-,TRBJ1-2,CASSLLGHQIYGYTF,TGCGCCAGCAGCTTGTTAGGACACCAGATCTATGGCTACACCTTC
TRBV10-3,-,TRBD1,TRBJ2-7,CAILGGQGFEQYF,TGTGCCATCTTAGGGGGACAGGGATTCGAGCAGTACTTC
TRBV23-1,-,TRBD2,TRBJ2-1,CASSQPQGLAVYNEQFF,TGCGCCAGCAGTCAACCGCAAGGGCTAGCGGTCTACAATGAGCAGTTCTTC
TRBV19,-,-,TRBJ2-1,CASSIGGIAFPNEQFF,TGTGCCAGTAGTATAGGAGGGATTGCGTTCCCAAATGAGCAGTTCTTC
TRBV10-3,-,-,TRBJ1-2,CAICSVAQANYGYTF,TGTGCCATCTGCTCCGTAGCCCAAGCTAACTATGGCTACACCTTC
TRBV5-4,-,TRBD1,TRBJ1-3,CASSSPDRAGNTIYF,TGTGCCAGCAGCTCCCCAGACAGGGCTGGAAACACCATATATTTT
TRBV5-5,-,-,TRBJ1-1,CASRREGTEAFF,TGTGCCAGCAGAAGAGAGGGCACTGAAGCTTTCTTT
TRBV5-1,-,TRBD1,TRBJ2-7,CASSQDRRTYEQYF,TGCGCCAGCAGCCAGGACAGGCGAACCTACGAGCAGTACTTC
TRBV18,-,-,TRBJ2-3,CASSPLVDTQYF,TGTGCCAGCTCACCACTAGTAGATACGCAGTATTTT
TRBV27,once,-,TRBJ1-1,CASSLGAAVEAFF,TGTGCCAGCAGTTTAGGGGCGGCAGTTGAAGCTTTCTTT
TRBV7-9,-,-,TRBJ1-1,CASGHSHGAFF,TGTGCCAGTGGACACAGCCACGGAGCTTTCTTT
TRBV2,once,-,TRBJ1-4,CASSYRAVEKLFF,TGTGCCAGCAGTTACAGGGCGGTTGAAAAACTGTTTTTT
TRBV6-1,once,TRBD2,TRBJ2-5,CASSDPGTSGEETQYF,TGTGCCAGCAGTGACCCAGGGACTAGCGGGGAAGAGACCCAGTACTTC
TRBV4-2,few,-,TRBJ1-1,CASSPRTPGGTEAFF,TGTGCCAGCAGCCCCAGGACACCGGGTGGAACTGAAGCTTTCTTT
TRBV7-2,-,-,TRBJ2-7,CASSNTYEQYF,TGTGCCAGCAGTAACACCTACGAGCAGTACTTC
TRBV7-9,-,TRBD2,TRBJ2-1,CASSLWLSGTFYNEQFF,TGTGCCAGCAGCTTATGGCTTAGCGGGACCTTCTACAATGAGCAGTTCTTC
TRBV11-2,few,-,TRBJ2-7,CASSVQGYYEQYF,TGTGCCAGCAGCGTACAGGGTTACTACGAGCAGTACTTC